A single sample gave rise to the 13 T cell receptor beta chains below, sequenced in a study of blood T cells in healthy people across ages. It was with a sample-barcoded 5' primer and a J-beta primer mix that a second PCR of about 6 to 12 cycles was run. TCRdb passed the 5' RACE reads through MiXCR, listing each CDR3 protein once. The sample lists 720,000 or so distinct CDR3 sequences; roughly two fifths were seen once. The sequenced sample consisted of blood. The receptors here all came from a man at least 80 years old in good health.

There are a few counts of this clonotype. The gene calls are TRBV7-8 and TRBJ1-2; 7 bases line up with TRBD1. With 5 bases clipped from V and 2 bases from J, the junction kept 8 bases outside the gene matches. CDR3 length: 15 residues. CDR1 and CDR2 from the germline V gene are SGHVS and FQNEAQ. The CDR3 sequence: CASSPSGQVNYGYTF. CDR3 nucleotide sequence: TGTGCCAGCAGCCCGTCAGGACAGGTGAACTATGGCTACACCTTC. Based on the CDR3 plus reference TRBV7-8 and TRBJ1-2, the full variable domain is GAGVSQSPRYKVAKRGQDVALRCDPISGHVSLFWYQQALGQGPEFLTYFQNEAQLDKSGLPSDRFFAERPEGSVSTLKIQRTQQEDSAVYLCASSPSGQVNYGYTFGSGTRLTVV.

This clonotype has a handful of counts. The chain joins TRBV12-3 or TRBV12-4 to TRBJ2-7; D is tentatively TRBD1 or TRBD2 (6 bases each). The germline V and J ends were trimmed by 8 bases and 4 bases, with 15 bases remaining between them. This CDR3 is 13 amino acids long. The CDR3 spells CASARGQKYEQYF. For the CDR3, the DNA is TGTGCCAGCGCCCGGGGGCAGAAGTACGAGCAGTACTTC.

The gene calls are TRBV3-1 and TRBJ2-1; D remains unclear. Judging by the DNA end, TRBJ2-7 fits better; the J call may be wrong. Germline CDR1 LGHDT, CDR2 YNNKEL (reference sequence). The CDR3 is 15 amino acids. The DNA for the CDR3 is TGTGCCAGCAGCCCCCGTGGTACGCCCTACAATGAGCAGTACTTC. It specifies CASSPRGTPYNEQYF.

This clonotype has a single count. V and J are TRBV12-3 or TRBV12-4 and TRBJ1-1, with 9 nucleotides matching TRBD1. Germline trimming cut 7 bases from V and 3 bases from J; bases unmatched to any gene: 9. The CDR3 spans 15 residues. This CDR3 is CASTLTGGRHTEAFF. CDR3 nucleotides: TGTGCCAGCACTCTGACAGGGGGGCGCCACACTGAAGCTTTCTTT.

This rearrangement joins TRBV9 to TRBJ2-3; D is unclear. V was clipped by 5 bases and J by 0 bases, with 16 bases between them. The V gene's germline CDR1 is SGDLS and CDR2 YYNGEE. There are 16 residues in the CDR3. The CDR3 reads CASSRSSQSSTDTQYF. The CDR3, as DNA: TGTGCCAGCAGTCGTAGTTCCCAGTCTAGCACAGATACGCAGTATTTT.

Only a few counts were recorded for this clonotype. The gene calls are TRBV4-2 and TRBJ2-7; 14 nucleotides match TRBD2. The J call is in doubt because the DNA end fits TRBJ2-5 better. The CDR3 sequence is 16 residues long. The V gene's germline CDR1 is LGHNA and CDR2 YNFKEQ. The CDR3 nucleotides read TGTGCCAGCAGCCCGACTAGCGGGAGGGCCGCGGAGACCCAGTACTTC. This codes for CASSPTSGRAAETQYF.

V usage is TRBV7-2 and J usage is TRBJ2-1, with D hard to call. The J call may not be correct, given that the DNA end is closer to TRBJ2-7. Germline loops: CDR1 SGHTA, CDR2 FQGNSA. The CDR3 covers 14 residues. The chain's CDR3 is CASSLAFSENEQYF. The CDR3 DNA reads TGTGCCAGCAGCTTAGCCTTTTCGGAGAATGAGCAGTACTTC.

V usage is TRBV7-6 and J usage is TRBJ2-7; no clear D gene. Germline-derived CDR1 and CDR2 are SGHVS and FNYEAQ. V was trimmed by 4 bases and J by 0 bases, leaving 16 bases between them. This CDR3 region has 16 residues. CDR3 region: CASSSEVPKASYEQYF. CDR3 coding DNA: TGTGCCAGCAGCTCAGAGGTCCCCAAGGCCTCCTACGAGCAGTACTTC.

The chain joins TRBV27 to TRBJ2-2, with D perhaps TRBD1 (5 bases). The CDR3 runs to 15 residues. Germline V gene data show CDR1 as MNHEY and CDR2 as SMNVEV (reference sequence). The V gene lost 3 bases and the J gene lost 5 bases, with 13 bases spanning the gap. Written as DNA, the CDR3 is TGTGCCAGCAGTTTGGCAGGGTCAAGGACCGGGGAGCTGTTTTTT. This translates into CASSLAGSRTGELFF.

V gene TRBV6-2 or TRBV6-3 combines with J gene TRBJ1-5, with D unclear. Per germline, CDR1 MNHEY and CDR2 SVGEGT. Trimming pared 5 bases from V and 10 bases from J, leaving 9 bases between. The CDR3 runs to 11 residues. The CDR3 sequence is CASSTGDPQHF. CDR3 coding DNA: TGTGCCAGCAGTACCGGTGATCCCCAGCATTTT.

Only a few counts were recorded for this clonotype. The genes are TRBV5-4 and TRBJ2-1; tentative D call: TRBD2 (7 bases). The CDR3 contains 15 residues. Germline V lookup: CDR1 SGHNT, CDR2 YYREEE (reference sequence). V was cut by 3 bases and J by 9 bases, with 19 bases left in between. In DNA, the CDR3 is TGTGCCAGCAGCTCCCGGACAGCTCCGGGAGGTGAGCAGTTCTTC. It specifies CASSSRTAPGGEQFF.

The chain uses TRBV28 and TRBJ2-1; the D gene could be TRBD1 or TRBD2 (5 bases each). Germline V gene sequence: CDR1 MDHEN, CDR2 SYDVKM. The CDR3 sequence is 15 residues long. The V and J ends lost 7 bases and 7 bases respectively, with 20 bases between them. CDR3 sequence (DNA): TGTGCCAGCAAACTATTCAGTCGGGGCCGGAATGAGCAGTTCTTC. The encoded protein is CASKLFSRGRNEQFF.

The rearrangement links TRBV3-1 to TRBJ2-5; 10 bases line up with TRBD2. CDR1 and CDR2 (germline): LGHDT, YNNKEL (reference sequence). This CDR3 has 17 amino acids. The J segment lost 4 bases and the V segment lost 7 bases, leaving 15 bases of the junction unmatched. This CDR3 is CASTDHETRLAGETQYF. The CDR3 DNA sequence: TGTGCCAGCACAGACCACGAAACTCGACTAGCGGGAGAGACCCAGTACTTC.